Below, one T cell receptor (beta chain) is given with its context. In its sample, this clone was seen a few times. The specificity of this receptor is unknown. Base-call qualities are not available, and no considerably larger clone is one nucleotide away. The data originate from a study of blood T cell repertoires in COVID-19 (dated by TCRdb to 2018 to 2021). Regarding the research as a whole: The collaborator samples originated in the United States, Italy and Spain and spanned the acute and convalescent phases of COVID-19. The repertoires were released in a freely available public database meant as a resource for research on the immune response to SARS-CoV-2. Where available, HLA class I and class II types were obtained from metadata supplied by the sample provider rather than from assay-based typing. The prospective study material was composed of cDNA or gDNA derived from T cells, B-cell-depleted T cells, or PBMCs. Sample metadata almost always included a de-identified subject ID, COVID-19 status, age in years and sex. Subjects who had been exposed to COVID-19, were actively infected with it, or had recovered from it provided the deeply sampled blood TCRbeta repertoires that made up the dataset. The samples were drawn from two sources: the first 160 participants of the ongoing ImmuneRACE study, and approximately 1,300 subjects contributed by 6 global collaborators. Overall study results and their limits: How much clinical and demographic metadata was included differed by source and by participant, and the metadata was provided uncurated.

Participants in the prospective study were enrolled through a virtual design, were aged about 18 to 90 years, and lived in 24 United States geographic areas. To assign participants to cohorts, the prospective study relied on clinical history that participants themselves reported in a screening survey and a study questionnaire. Exposed participants had been in contact, within 2 weeks of entering the study, with a person who had a PCR-confirmed or clinician-diagnosed case of COVID-19. Mobile phlebotomists in the prospective study collected whole blood, serum and a nasopharyngeal or oropharyngeal swab from every participant. Prospective study participants could optionally give additional blood draws and questionnaires over a roughly 2-month period. Blood samples from the prospective study were shipped frozen or at room temperature prior to DNA extraction. TCRbeta CDR3 regions were amplified from genomic DNA using the immunoSEQ Assay, a bias-controlled multiplex PCR. Per the original workflow: The number of nucleated cells in each sample was estimated from the amplification of reference gene primers within the assay. Sequence reads were collapsed and filtered to measure the absolute abundance of every unique TCRbeta CDR3 rearrangement. Productive Simpson clonality was computed per sample as the square root of Simpson's diversity index over productive rearrangements. TCRdb carries this immuneACCESS record with in-frame sequences only. Its versions omit some clonotypes, under half of them owing to an unresolved V gene in the studies checked, with the rest unexplained. V and J calls plus clone size are reproduced from that table; the DNA served to infer D and trimming. The sample contains 330,000 or so clones, almost 90% of them found a single time. The ten top clones hold 0.85% to 1.3% of the sample.

CDR1 is given as SEHNR and CDR2 as FQNEAQ, both from the germline V gene (reference sequence). V loses 8 bases, J loses 6 bases, and the germline ends lie 16 bases apart. The CDR3 goes from the cysteine to the phenylalanine over 13 residues. Here the CDR3 DNA is all that survives: 39 bases in frame from base 1. What was sequenced was PBMCs or T cells enriched from blood (not recorded which). The origin of this receptor is a woman aged 30 to 39 who had been exposed to COVID-19. The chain links TRBV7-9 with TRBJ1-2; possibly the D gene is TRBD1, per 5 matching bases. Here the CDR3 is given as CASGVGGIHGYTF. The base sequence is TGTGCCAGCGGTGTGGGGGGGATTCATGGCTACACCTTC.